This entry concerns a single TCR beta chain. Its specificity is not known. This entry belongs to a study of T cell repertoires in cytomegalovirus infection. Turning to the study itself: It can be stated that public TCR beta signatures indicated CMV infection as well as a matching HLA type.

MiXCR, applied by TCRdb to the reads, yields one record per CDR3 protein. Of roughly 300,000 distinct CDR3 sequences listed, around 25% are singletons. Whole-study findings and limits: HLA-C-restricted CMV-specific TCR beta clonotypes were dominant in the ex vivo response.

The clonotype was recovered from a human donor in good health (CMV status not recorded). Some clones in this sample may be carry-over from other donors' samples. Sequencing input: PBMCs.

The CDR3 nucleotides are TGCGCCAGCAGCCATACTAGCGCCTCCTACAATGAGCAGTTCTTC. The encoded protein is CASSHTSASYNEQFF. J is TRBJ2-1 and V is TRBV4-3; 7 bases match TRBD2. The junction had 2 bases not matched to a gene; V was cut back by 3 bases and J by 0 bases. Germline CDR1 is LGHNA and CDR2 is YSLEER. The CDR3 totals 15 residues.